Presented here are 25 T cell receptor beta chains from one specimen sequenced in a study of T cell responses to AZD1222 COVID-19 vaccine. Clones were read by immunoSEQ multiplex PCR, and TCRdb kept only the in-frame ones, dropping some. The profile shows 92,000 or so clones, roughly 90% of them singletons. The source was peripheral blood, collected 28 days after the second AZD1222 dose. The source is an adult who received the AZD1222 COVID-19 vaccine.

This clone appeared a single time. The rearrangement links TRBV24-1 to TRBJ2-1; no firm D call. This CDR3 has 13 amino acids. The V gene's germline CDR1 is KGHDR and CDR2 SFDVKD. Trimming removed 6 bases from V and 8 bases from J, with 13 bases in between. The CDR3 is CATSTPSSDEQFF. The CDR3 DNA reads TGTGCCACCAGTACCCCCTCTTCCGATGAGCAGTTCTTC.

The CDR3, as DNA: TGTGCCAGCAGCCCCGGGCGTTGGCCCCAGCATTTT. Its protein product is CASSPGRWPQHF. The rearrangement links TRBV5-4 to TRBJ1-5; D is undetermined. Germline lookup yields CDR1 SGHNT and CDR2 YYREEE (reference sequence). CDR3 length: 12 amino acids. Trimming shortened V by 4 bases and J by 9 bases, and 11 bases separated the two germline ends.

V usage is TRBV7-8 and J usage is TRBJ1-3; TRBD1 matches 12 bases. V gave up 3 bases and J gave up 5 bases; unmatched junction bases: 5. The germline gives CDR1 SGHVS, CDR2 FQNEAQ. The CDR3 is 16 amino acids. The DNA of the CDR3 is TGTGCCAGCAGCTTCCGGGACAGGGGGCGACGAAACACCATATATTTT. The encoded protein is CASSFRDRGRRNTIYF. The full variable domain, with the rest looked up from reference TRBV7-8 and TRBJ1-3, is GAGVSQSPRYKVAKRGQDVALRCDPISGHVSLFWYQQALGQGPEFLTYFQNEAQLDKSGLPSDRFFAERPEGSVSTLKIQRTQQEDSAVYLCASSFRDRGRRNTIYFGEGSWLTVV.

This chain connects TRBV5-4 to TRBJ1-1; the D gene is possibly TRBD1 (5 bases). Trimming took off 2 bases at V and 6 bases at J, with 20 bases between the two ends. Germline loops: CDR1 SGHNT, CDR2 YYREEE (reference sequence). The CDR3 covers 16 residues. The CDR3 nucleotides are TGTGCCAGCAGCTTCCCCACCGACAGCCCGGCGGCTGAAGCTTTCTTT. This codes for CASSFPTDSPAAEAFF.

The chain employs TRBV6-1 and TRBJ1-6, with D possibly TRBD1 on 5 matching bases. There are 17 residues in the CDR3. The V end was cut by 2 bases, the J end by 4 bases, with 15 bases between. CDR1 and CDR2 from the germline V gene are MNHNS and SASEGT. The CDR3 is CASSEWAVGVYNSPLHF. The CDR3 DNA reads TGTGCCAGCAGTGAATGGGCAGTAGGGGTTTATAATTCACCCCTCCACTTT.

The chain has TRBV7-9 and TRBJ1-1; TRBD1 matches 8 bases. V was clipped by 5 bases and J by 4 bases; unmatched bases: 9. This CDR3 contains 15 residues. The germline gives CDR1 SEHNR, CDR2 FQNEAQ (reference sequence). The CDR3 DNA sequence: TGTGCCAGCAGCCCAAGGACAGGGTGGGCCACTGAAGCTTTCTTT. Its translation is CASSPRTGWATEAFF.

This clone has only a few counts. This chain links TRBV9 with TRBJ2-2; 8 bases fit TRBD1. The CDR3 sequence is 15 residues long. After removal of 2 bases from V and 1 base from J, the junction contained 1 base not matched to a gene. From germline, CDR1 is SGDLS and CDR2 YYNGEE. The CDR3 loop reads CASSVGTGNTGELFF. Here the CDR3 DNA reads TGTGCCAGCAGCGTGGGGACAGGGAACACCGGGGAGCTGTTTTTT.

The rearrangement joins TRBV5-1 to TRBJ1-1, with D possibly TRBD1 on 5 matching bases. Trimming removed 4 bases at V and 0 bases at J, with 13 bases between. The CDR3 extends over 15 amino acids. CDR1 is SGHRS and CDR2 is YFSETQ in the germline V gene. This CDR3 reads CASSPGDRLNTEAFF. DNA for the CDR3: TGCGCCAGCAGCCCTGGAGACAGATTGAACACTGAAGCTTTCTTT.

The chain links TRBV4-1 to TRBJ2-1; D remains unclear. The CDR3 covers 14 residues. The V gene's germline CDR1 is MGHRA and CDR2 YSYEKL. V lost 2 bases and J 9 bases, leaving 14 bases between the germline ends. The chain's CDR3 is CASSQNRGGVEQFF. CDR3 sequence (DNA): TGCGCCAGCAGCCAAAACAGAGGTGGGGTTGAGCAGTTCTTC.

The V call is TRBV7-3, the J call TRBJ2-1; D is perhaps TRBD1 (5 bases). The V and J ends lost 3 bases and 9 bases respectively, with 9 bases between them. The germline CDR1 and CDR2 sequences are SGHTA and FQGTGA. This CDR3 has 12 amino acids. The CDR3 spells CASSFSGSEQFF. The CDR3 bases are TGTGCCAGCAGCTTTTCAGGGTCTGAGCAGTTCTTC.

This clone was observed a single time. The CDR3 nucleotides are TGTGCCAGCAGCTTCGGGACCACAAACACCGGGGAGCTGTTTTTT. This gives the protein CASSFGTTNTGELFF. The chain uses TRBV4-2 and TRBJ2-2; D is tentatively TRBD1 or TRBD2 (5 bases each). Germline CDR1 and CDR2: LGHNA and YNFKEQ. Deletions cut 5 bases from V and 2 bases from J, with 12 bases between. This CDR3 has 15 residues.

This clone was counted only a few times. The J gene is TRBJ1-2, the V gene TRBV18; tentatively, D is TRBD1 (5 bases). V was shortened by 3 bases and J by 6 bases, with 14 bases between the two germline ends. This CDR3 comprises 14 residues. Germline lookup yields CDR1 KGHSH and CDR2 LQKENI. DNA for the CDR3: TGTGCCAGCTCACCCGCGAGCAGGGAAGATGGCTACACCTTC. Residues: CASSPASREDGYTF.

This sequence joins TRBV12-3 or TRBV12-4 and TRBJ1-2; D uncertain. CDR3 size: 12 residues. Between the trimmed V and J ends, which lost 2 bases and 8 bases, there was a span of 9 bases. The DNA for the CDR3 is TGTGCCAGCAGTTTAACGCTGCAAGGCTACACCTTC. Amino acids: CASSLTLQGYTF.

The chain is built from TRBV19 and TRBJ1-2; TRBD1 agrees at 7 bases. Germline assignment: CDR1 LNHDA and CDR2 SQIVND (reference sequence). The trim removed 8 bases at V and 6 bases at J, leaving 9 bases unmatched. There are 13 residues in the CDR3. The CDR3 bases are TGTGCCAGTTCAGAGACAGGGTCTAATGGCTACACCTTC. It yields the protein CASSETGSNGYTF.

The chain links TRBV3-1 (or the pseudogene TRBV3-2) to TRBJ2-7; 12 bases match TRBD2. The germline gives CDR1 LGHDT, CDR2 YNNKEL (reference sequence). J was trimmed by 6 bases and V by 4 bases; bases with no gene match: 1. There are 13 residues in the CDR3. The CDR3 protein is CASSPGLAGEQYF. As DNA, the CDR3 is TGTGCCAGCAGCCCGGGACTAGCGGGCGAGCAGTACTTC.

Only one count was recorded for this clone. The V gene is TRBV9, the J gene TRBJ1-3; TRBD1 agrees at 8 bases. Germline V gene data show CDR1 as SGDLS and CDR2 as YYNGEE. The CDR3 totals 17 residues. Trimming at V came to 7 bases and at J to 0 bases, leaving 12 bases not matched to a gene. The chain's CDR3 is CASSTGTGISSGNTIYF. In DNA form, the CDR3 reads TGTGCCAGCTCCACCGGGACAGGTATTAGCTCTGGAAACACCATATATTTT.

The rearrangement links TRBV6-5 to TRBJ1-1; no reliable D call. The CDR3 runs 13 residues. V shed 5 bases and J shed 1 base, with 8 bases lying between them. CDR1 is MNHEY, CDR2 SVGAGI, per germline. As DNA, the CDR3 is TGTGCCAGCAGTATCCGGGCGAACACTGAAGCTTTCTTT. This codes for CASSIRANTEAFF.

The chain carries TRBV29-1 and TRBJ1-1; 10 bases line up with TRBD1. CDR1 SQVTM and CDR2 ANQGSEA come from the germline V gene. The CDR3 contains 14 residues. Trimming at V came to 8 bases and at J to 1 base, leaving 7 bases not matched to a gene. The CDR3 loop is CSSRDRGRNTEAFF. As DNA, the CDR3 is TGCAGCTCGCGGGACAGGGGTAGGAACACTGAAGCTTTCTTT.

V is TRBV5-4 and J is TRBJ2-1; D may be TRBD2 (5 bases). This CDR3 spans 14 amino acids. Germline V gene data show CDR1 as SGHNT and CDR2 as YYREEE (reference sequence). The ends were cut back, 0 bases at V and 10 bases at J, with 14 bases in the middle. For the CDR3, the DNA is TGTGCCAGCAGCTTGGATCTAGCATCTCGAGAGCAGTTCTTC. This encodes CASSLDLASREQFF.

The J gene is TRBJ1-4, the V gene TRBV20-1, with D possibly matching TRBD1 (5 bases). CDR3 size: 14 residues. V lost 3 bases to trimming and J lost 5 bases, with 13 bases between them. Per the germline V gene, CDR1 is DFQATT and CDR2 is SNEGSKA (reference sequence). The CDR3: CSASVGPPNEKLFF. The DNA for the CDR3 is TGCAGTGCTAGTGTGGGACCTCCAAATGAAAAACTGTTTTTT.

The gene calls are TRBV6-1 and TRBJ2-7; 8 nucleotides align to TRBD1. Trimming removed 0 bases from V and 5 bases from J; junction bases left unmatched: 3. The CDR3 runs 14 residues. From germline, CDR1 is MNHNS and CDR2 SASEGT. This CDR3 is CASSEAHRGNEQYF. CDR3 DNA sequence: TGTGCCAGCAGTGAAGCTCACAGGGGGAACGAGCAGTACTTC.

The chain is built from TRBV7-3 and TRBJ2-3, with TRBD2 matching 7 bases. Germline CDR1 is SGHTA and CDR2 is FQGTGA. Trimming cost V 2 bases and J 1 base; bases outside gene matches: 15. The CDR3 has 19 amino acids. Here the CDR3 reads CASSLGPHGGSGGTDTQYF. CDR3 coding DNA: TGTGCCAGCAGCTTAGGCCCCCACGGAGGGAGCGGGGGCACAGATACGCAGTATTTT.

The V call is TRBV6-6, the J call TRBJ1-1; D is unclear. The CDR3 spans 11 residues. V was pared by 2 bases and J by 6 bases, with 4 bases between. Germline V lookup: CDR1 MNHNY, CDR2 SVGAGI (reference sequence). As DNA, the CDR3 is TGTGCCAGCAGTTACCAGTCTGAAGCTTTCTTT. Its protein is CASSYQSEAFF.

This chain joins TRBV11-1 and TRBJ2-1; D might be TRBD2 (5 bases). V lost 6 bases, J lost 3 bases, and 12 bases lay in between. Germline V gives CDR1 SGHAT, CDR2 FQDESV (reference sequence). The CDR3 totals 14 residues. CDR3 sequence reads: CASSLLGHYNEQFF. The CDR3 bases are TGTGCCAGCAGTTTACTAGGCCACTACAATGAGCAGTTCTTC.

In this sample, this clone turned up once. J is TRBJ1-6 and V is TRBV28, with D tentatively TRBD1 (5 bases). From germline, CDR1 is MDHEN and CDR2 SYDVKM. This CDR3 contains 14 residues. V lost 5 bases and J lost 12, with 17 bases in between. CDR3 sequence: CASSSGTAWGPLHF. The CDR3 nucleotides read TGTGCCAGCAGTAGCGGGACGGCCTGGGGACCCCTCCACTTT.